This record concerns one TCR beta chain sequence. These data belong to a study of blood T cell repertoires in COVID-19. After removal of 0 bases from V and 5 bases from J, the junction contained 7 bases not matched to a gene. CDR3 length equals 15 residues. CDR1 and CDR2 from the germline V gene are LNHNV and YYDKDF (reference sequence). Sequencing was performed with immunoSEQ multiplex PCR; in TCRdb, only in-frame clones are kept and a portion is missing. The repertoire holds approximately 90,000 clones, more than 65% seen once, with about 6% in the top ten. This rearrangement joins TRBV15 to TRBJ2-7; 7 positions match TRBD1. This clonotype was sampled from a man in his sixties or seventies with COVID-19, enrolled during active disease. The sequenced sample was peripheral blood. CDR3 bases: TGTGCCACCAGCAGAGATTCCGACAGGGAGCACGAGCAGTACTTC. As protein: CATSRDSDREHEQYF.